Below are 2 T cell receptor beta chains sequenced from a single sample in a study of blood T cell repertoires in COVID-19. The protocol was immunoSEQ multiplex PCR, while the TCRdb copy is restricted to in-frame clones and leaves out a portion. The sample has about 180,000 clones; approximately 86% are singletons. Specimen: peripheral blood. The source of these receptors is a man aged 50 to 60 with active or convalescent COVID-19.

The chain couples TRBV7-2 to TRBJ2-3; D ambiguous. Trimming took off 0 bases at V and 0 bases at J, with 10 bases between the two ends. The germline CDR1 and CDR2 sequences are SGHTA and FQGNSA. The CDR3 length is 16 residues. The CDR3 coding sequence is TGTGCCAGCAGCTTAGCGCCCGGTTCTAGCACAGATACGCAGTATTTT. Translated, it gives CASSLAPGSSTDTQYF.

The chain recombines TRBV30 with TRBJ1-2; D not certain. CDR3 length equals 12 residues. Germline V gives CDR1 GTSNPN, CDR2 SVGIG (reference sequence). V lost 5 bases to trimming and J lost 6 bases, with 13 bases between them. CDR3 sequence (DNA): TGTGCCTGGCGAGGGCCCCCCGATGGCTACACCTTC. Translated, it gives CAWRGPPDGYTF.